This T cell receptor (beta chain) was found in a study of blood T cell repertoires in COVID-19. About the study: From the United States, Italy and Spain came samples of acute and convalescent COVID-19. The analysed material was cDNA or gDNA that came from T cells, B-cell-depleted T cells, or PBMCs.

Germline values: CDR1 SEHNR, CDR2 FQNEAQ (reference sequence). V lost 2 bases, J lost 0 bases, and 10 bases lay in between. CDR3 size: 15 residues. Authors' processing steps: Estimates of nucleated cell counts were drawn from the amplification of reference gene primers. Generated by immunoSEQ multiplex PCR, the TCRdb table keeps only in-frame clones and is missing some. From that table come the V and J calls and clone size; the DNA was used to work out D and trimming. The sample includes roughly 100,000 clones, 85% to 90% of them seen just once. Specimen: peripheral blood. This chain links TRBV7-9 with TRBJ1-1; possibly TRBD1 for D (5 bases). This receptor was taken from an elderly woman with acute or convalescent COVID-19. This CDR3 is CASSLSAGLNTEAFF. The CDR3 nucleotides read TGTGCCAGCAGCTTATCGGCAGGGTTGAACACTGAAGCTTTCTTT.